The present entry profiles one TCR beta chain with its context. The Seattle patients joined while their infection was active and were tracked longitudinally afterward. The CDR3 has 16 amino acids. Germline CDR1 is SGHNT and CDR2 is YYREEE (reference sequence). The trim removed 0 bases at V and 4 bases at J, leaving 0 bases unmatched. This record belongs to a study of blood T cell repertoires in COVID-19. Study-wide context: Italy, Spain and the United States were the sources of the convalescent and acute COVID-19 samples. The cDNA or gDNA used as material had been derived from T cells, B-cell-depleted T cells, or PBMCs.

Per the original data handling: Amplified reference gene primers provided the basis for estimating nucleated cell counts. Libraries were prepared by immunoSEQ multiplex PCR; TCRdb keeps only in-frame clonotypes and omits some of them. V and J calls plus clone size are reproduced from that table; the DNA served to infer D and trimming. The table lists 50,000 to 70,000 clones, around 81% of them singletons. The rearrangement links TRBV5-4 to TRBJ2-1, with 14 bases identical to TRBD2. The sequenced sample consisted of peripheral blood. The sequence derives from an elderly man with COVID-19, enrolled during active disease. The chain's CDR3 is CASSLGLAGGYNEQFF. The CDR3 bases are TGTGCCAGCAGCTTGGGACTAGCGGGGGGGTACAATGAGCAGTTCTTC.